The entry below describes one TCR beta chain. These data belong to a study of blood T cell repertoires in COVID-19. Participants were aged about 18 to 100 years from around 24 US areas. TCRdb's table, derived via immunoSEQ multiplex PCR, lists solely in-frame clones and lacks some. In the table there are around 200,000 clones, roughly nine tenths of which are singletons. The junction had 1 base not matched to a gene; V was cut back by 1 base and J by 2 bases. The CDR3 runs to 14 residues. CDR1 and CDR2 (germline): LGHNA, YNFKEQ. The TCR sequence derives from a woman in her twenties or thirties who had recovered from COVID-19. Sample: PBMCs or T cells enriched from blood (not recorded which). The chain links TRBV4-2 to TRBJ1-1; 7 nucleotides agree with TRBD1. CDR3 bases: TGTGCCAGCAGCCAAGGGGACAGTAACACTGAAGCTTTCTTT. Encoded protein: CASSQGDSNTEAFF.